The rows below give T cell receptor beta chains drawn from one sample of a study of cytomegalovirus exposure and HLA in healthy donors. Data came from immunoSEQ multiplex PCR; TCRdb stores just in-frame clones and leaves some out. In the table there are about 150,000 clones, about 80% of which are singletons. Material: PBMCs. All receptors derive from a woman in her 40s in good health and CMV-seronegative. The CDR3 runs from the conserved cysteine through the conserved F or W. The order of the fields is CDR3 protein, CDR3 DNA, J gene, V gene, D gene, clone size. The D gene is left open where the match is weak. A row's size may be missing; if present it is once, few, many or a size class.

CASSAPGTGGTGELFF,TGTGCCAGCAGTGCCCCTGGGACAGGGGGCACCGGGGAGCTGTTTTTT,TRBJ2-2,TRBV6-6,TRBD1,.
CASSFGDSGNTIYF,TGCGCCAGCAGCTTCGGGGACTCTGGAAACACCATATATTTT,TRBJ1-3,TRBV5-1,.,few
CASKQGNNSPLHF,TGCGCCAGCAAACAGGGGAATAATTCACCCCTCCACTTT,TRBJ1-6,TRBV23-1,TRBD1,.
CASSRLADSYEQYF,TGTGCCAGCAGCCGACTAGCGGATTCCTACGAGCAGTACTTC,TRBJ2-7,TRBV4-2,TRBD2,.
CASSSAGNYYNEQFF,TGTGCCAGCAGTTCAGCGGGGAACTACTACAATGAGCAGTTCTTC,TRBJ2-1,TRBV27,TRBD2,.
CASSLAGGLGSNSYNEQFF,TGCGCCAGCAGCTTGGCGGGGGGACTAGGGAGTAACTCCTACAATGAGCAGTTCTTC,TRBJ2-1,TRBV5-1,TRBD2,.
CASSDRVYEQYF,TGTGCCAGCAGTGACAGGGTCTACGAGCAGTACTTC,TRBJ2-7,TRBV2,.,.
CASSLGTANIQYF,TGTGCCAGCAGCTTAGGAACAGCAAACATTCAGTACTTC,TRBJ2-4,TRBV7-2,.,.
CASSYDTGEHNEQFF,TGTGCCAGCAGTTACGACACGGGAGAGCACAATGAGCAGTTCTTC,TRBJ2-1,TRBV6-5,.,few
CASRGPGGYGYTF,TGTGCCAGCAGGGGACCGGGAGGCTATGGCTACACCTTC,TRBJ1-2,TRBV6-5,.,once
CASSELSPGQPTEAFF,TGTGCCAGCAGTGAACTAAGTCCGGGACAACCGACCGAAGCTTTCTTT,TRBJ1-1,TRBV25-1,.,.
CASSLGGTQGEKLFF,TGCGCCAGCAGCTTGGGGGGCACCCAGGGTGAAAAACTGTTTTTT,TRBJ1-4,TRBV5-1,.,.
CASSLYIAGVRNEQFF,TGTGCCAGCAGTTTATATATAGCGGGAGTCAGGAATGAGCAGTTCTTC,TRBJ2-1,TRBV27,TRBD2,.
CASSSLSGFGSEQYF,TGTGCCAGCAGTTCCCTAAGCGGTTTCGGCTCCGAGCAGTACTTC,TRBJ2-7,TRBV28,.,.
CASKERGLGVNTEAFF,TGCGCCAGCAAGGAAAGGGGCCTTGGTGTGAACACTGAAGCTTTCTTT,TRBJ1-1,TRBV5-1,.,.
CSVGQGPNYGYTF,TGCAGCGTTGGGCAGGGCCCTAACTATGGCTACACCTTC,TRBJ1-2,TRBV29-1,.,.
CASGGGRDEQYF,TGTGCCTCTGGAGGGGGCCGGGACGAGCAGTACTTC,TRBJ2-7,TRBV10-3,.,.
CASRGDVETQYF,TGTGCCAGCAGAGGGGATGTGGAGACCCAGTACTTC,TRBJ2-5,TRBV2,.,.
CASIGLGVTDTQYF,TGTGCCAGCATAGGACTAGGGGTAACAGATACGCAGTATTTT,TRBJ2-3,TRBV2,TRBD2,.
CSVEPGQGSFTDTQYF,TGCAGCGTTGAACCGGGACAGGGATCCTTCACAGATACGCAGTATTTT,TRBJ2-3,TRBV29-1,TRBD1,.
CAISGLAGGNEQFF,TGTGCCATCAGTGGGCTGGCGGGAGGCAATGAGCAGTTCTTC,TRBJ2-1,TRBV10-3,TRBD2,.
CASSLGRGSETQYF,TGCGCCAGCAGCTTGGGGCGGGGTTCGGAGACCCAGTACTTC,TRBJ2-5,TRBV5-1,.,.
CASSLVRQGGDTQYF,TGTGCCAGCAGCTTAGTAAGGCAGGGGGGAGATACGCAGTATTTT,TRBJ2-3,TRBV11-2,.,.
CASSFGTGWRYGYTF,TGTGCCAGCAGCTTCGGGACAGGGTGGCGGTATGGCTACACCTTC,TRBJ1-2,TRBV5-6,TRBD1,once
CASSLEASGYNEQFF,TGTGCCAGCAGCTTAGAGGCTAGCGGCTACAATGAGCAGTTCTTC,TRBJ2-1,TRBV11-3,TRBD2,.
CAISDGTGADEQFF,TGTGCCATCAGTGATGGGACAGGGGCTGATGAGCAGTTCTTC,TRBJ2-1,TRBV10-3,TRBD1,.
CASRARKESTEAFF,TGTGCCAGCAGGGCGCGGAAAGAGAGCACTGAAGCTTTCTTT,TRBJ1-1,TRBV6-5,.,few
CASSLDRFYNEQFF,TGCGCCAGCAGCTTGGACAGATTTTACAATGAGCAGTTCTTC,TRBJ2-1,TRBV5-1,.,once
CASSPTPGQGYGYTF,TGTGCCAGCAGTCCCACACCGGGACAGGGGTATGGCTACACCTTC,TRBJ1-2,TRBV6-6,TRBD1,once
CASDRVRDRGDAKLFF,TGTGCCAGCGACAGAGTCCGGGACAGGGGGGACGCAAAACTGTTTTTT,TRBJ1-4,TRBV7-9,TRBD1,.
CASSPRGPSGNTIYF,TGTGCCAGCAGCCCCAGGGGGCCGAGTGGAAACACCATATATTTT,TRBJ1-3,TRBV13,TRBD1,.
CAISAPSGRREQYF,TGTGCCATCAGTGCCCCTAGCGGGAGAAGAGAGCAGTACTTC,TRBJ2-5,TRBV10-3,TRBD2,.
CASSLTGGSYTF,TGTGCCAGCAGTTTGACCGGGGGGAGCTACACCTTC,TRBJ1-2,TRBV28,.,.
CAISESRPRFGYEQYF,TGTGCCATCAGTGAGTCCCGCCCGAGGTTTGGCTACGAGCAGTACTTC,TRBJ2-7,TRBV10-3,.,.
CASSSLQGVGHEQYF,TGCGCCAGCAGCTCCTTACAGGGAGTAGGGCACGAGCAGTACTTC,TRBJ2-7,TRBV5-1,.,.